The source of this T cell receptor (beta chain) is a study of blood T cell repertoires in COVID-19. Germline V gives CDR1 SGDLS, CDR2 YYNGEE. V was shortened by 0 bases and J by 6 bases, with 13 bases between the two germline ends. The CDR3 spans 15 residues. Profiled with immunoSEQ multiplex PCR; TCRdb holds only in-frame clones, not every one. Of roughly 57,000 clones listed, around three quarters are singletons. This clone has only one observation. The sequence derives from a man in his fifties or sixties with acute or convalescent COVID-19. This rearrangement joins TRBV9 to TRBJ2-1, with a tentative D call TRBD2 (5 bases). The specimen was peripheral blood. CDR3 DNA: TGTGCCAGCAGCGTAGGCGGGCATCCGAGCAATGAGCAGTTCTTC. Protein: CASSVGGHPSNEQFF.